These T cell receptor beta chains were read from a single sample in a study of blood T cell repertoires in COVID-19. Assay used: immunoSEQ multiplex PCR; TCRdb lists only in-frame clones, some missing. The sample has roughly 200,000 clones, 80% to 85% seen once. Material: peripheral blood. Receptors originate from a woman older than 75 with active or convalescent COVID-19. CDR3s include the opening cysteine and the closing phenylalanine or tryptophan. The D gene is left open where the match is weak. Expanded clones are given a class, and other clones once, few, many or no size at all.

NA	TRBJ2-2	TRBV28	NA	CASSSGTTGVTLTGELFF	TGTGCCAGCAGCTCGGGTACCACGGGTGTGACGCTCACCGGGGAGCTGTTTTTT
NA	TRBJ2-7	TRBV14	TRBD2	CASSQTSGGAYEQYF	TGTGCCAGCAGCCAGACTAGCGGGGGGGCCTACGAGCAGTACTTC
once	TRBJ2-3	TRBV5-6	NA	CASLPGGNRADTQYF	TGTGCCAGCCTGCCCGGAGGGAACAGAGCAGATACGCAGTATTTT
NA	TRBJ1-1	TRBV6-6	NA	CASSYSAGNTEAFF	TGTGCCAGCAGTTACTCGGCTGGGAACACTGAAGCTTTCTTT
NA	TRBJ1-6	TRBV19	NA	CASRELAGDNSPLHF	TGTGCCAGTAGGGAACTGGCAGGGGATAATTCACCCCTCCACTTT
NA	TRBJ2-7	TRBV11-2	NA	CASSTRGFNYEQYF	TGTGCCAGCAGCACCAGGGGTTTTAACTACGAGCAGTACTTC
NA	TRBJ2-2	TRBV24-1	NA	CATSDNGLRAGELFF	TGTGCCACCAGTGATAATGGGCTCCGAGCCGGGGAGCTGTTTTTT
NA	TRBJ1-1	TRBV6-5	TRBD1	CASSYRTGANTEAFF	TGTGCCAGCAGTTACAGGACAGGGGCGAACACTGAAGCTTTCTTT
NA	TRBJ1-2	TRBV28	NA	CASRGNYGYTF	TGTGCCAGCCGAGGGAACTATGGCTACACCTTC
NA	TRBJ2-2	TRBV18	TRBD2	CASSPPLAGFGELFF	TGTGCCAGCTCACCACCCCTAGCGGGATTCGGGGAGCTGTTTTTT
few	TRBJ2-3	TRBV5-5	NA	CASSPRGLRSTDTQYF	TGTGCCAGCAGCCCCAGAGGTCTGAGAAGCACAGATACGCAGTATTTT
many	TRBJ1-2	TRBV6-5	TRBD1	CASSRQGARNGYTF	TGTGCCAGCAGTCGACAGGGGGCGAGAAATGGCTACACCTTC
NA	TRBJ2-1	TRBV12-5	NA	CASGEYNEQFF	TGTGCTAGTGGAGAGTACAATGAGCAGTTCTTC
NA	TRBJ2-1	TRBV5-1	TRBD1	CASSDLAGGYEQFF	TGCGCCAGCAGCGACTTAGCAGGGGGCTATGAGCAGTTCTTC
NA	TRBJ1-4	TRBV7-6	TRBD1	CASSLAGTGGGKLFF	TGTGCCAGCAGCTTAGCAGGGACAGGGGGGGGAAAACTGTTTTTT
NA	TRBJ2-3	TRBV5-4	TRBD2	CASSLGLAVTSTDTQYF	TGTGCCAGCAGCTTGGGGCTAGCGGTAACTAGCACAGATACGCAGTATTTT